One sample yielded the 13 T cell receptor beta chains listed below, sequenced in a study of T cell responses to AZD1222 COVID-19 vaccine. TCRdb's copy holds only in-frame clones and misses some; the assay was immunoSEQ multiplex PCR. This sample has around 140,000 clones, with roughly 91% found just once. This specimen consisted of peripheral blood, obtained 28 days after the second AZD1222 dose. These receptors came from an adult who received the AZD1222 COVID-19 vaccine.

A single count supports this clone. CDR3 region: CASSNHDRGRPEQYF. DNA for the CDR3: TGTGCCAGCAGCAACCACGACAGGGGGCGCCCCGAGCAGTACTTC. The chain carries TRBV9 and TRBJ2-7, with 10 bases matching TRBD1. V was clipped by 4 bases and J by 6 bases; unmatched bases: 10. The CDR3 consists of 15 residues. Germline loops: CDR1 SGDLS, CDR2 YYNGEE.

This sequence joins TRBV7-8 and TRBJ1-1, with a weak D call TRBD1 (6 bases). Trimming pared 5 bases from V and 6 bases from J, leaving 16 bases between. CDR1 is SGHVS, CDR2 FQNEAQ, per germline. The CDR3 extends over 14 amino acids. In nucleotides, the CDR3 is TGTGCCAGCAGCGCCCTCAGGGGCTCGGCTGAAGCTTTCTTT. Encoded protein: CASSALRGSAEAFF.

This clone was found once. The rearrangement uses TRBV3-1 (or the pseudogene TRBV3-2) and TRBJ1-5; 7 bases line up with TRBD1. The V segment lost 4 bases and the J segment 6 bases; nucleotides outside the gene matches: 12. Germline CDR1 reads LGHDT; CDR2 reads YNNKEL (reference sequence). The CDR3 totals 16 residues. The CDR3, as DNA: TGTGCCAGCAGCCTAGGTCCTCCAGGGGGTGGTCAGCCCCAGCATTTT. This encodes CASSLGPPGGGQPQHF.

This chain joins TRBV28 and TRBJ1-2; a possible D gene is TRBD1 (6 bases). This CDR3 contains 16 residues. Germline CDR1 reads MDHEN; CDR2 reads SYDVKM. V was trimmed by 3 bases and J by 6 bases, leaving 20 bases between them. The DNA of the CDR3 is TGTGCCAGCAGTTTTTTTGGACAGCGCGTCCCAGATGGCTACACCTTC. Its protein product is CASSFFGQRVPDGYTF.

The J gene is TRBJ2-1, the V gene TRBV7-9; 15 positions agree with TRBD2. The J segment lost 2 bases and the V segment lost 5 bases, leaving 10 bases of the junction unmatched. The CDR3 runs to 19 residues. Per the germline V gene, CDR1 is SEHNR and CDR2 is FQNEAQ (reference sequence). CDR3 amino acids: CASSTQGLAGGSPYNEQFF. Here the CDR3 DNA reads TGTGCCAGCAGCACCCAGGGACTAGCGGGAGGTTCACCCTACAATGAGCAGTTCTTC.

This clone came up once. The chain combines TRBV19 with TRBJ1-4; the D gene is possibly TRBD1 (5 bases). V was shortened by 5 bases and J by 6 bases, with 10 bases between the two germline ends. The CDR3 has 13 amino acids. Germline V gene lookup returns CDR1 LNHDA and CDR2 SQIVND (reference sequence). DNA for the CDR3: TGTGCCAGTAGTGTTGACAGCCATGAAAAACTGTTTTTT. This sequence encodes CASSVDSHEKLFF.

CDR3 nucleotides: TGTGCCAGCAGTACAGTTGAAGCTTTCTTT. The encoded protein is CASSTVEAFF. The V gene is TRBV6-5, the J gene TRBJ1-1; D is uncertain. Trimming shortened V by 5 bases and J by 7 bases, and 5 bases separated the two germline ends. Germline V gene sequence: CDR1 MNHEY, CDR2 SVGAGI. This CDR3 has 10 residues.

The rearrangement joins TRBV30 to TRBJ2-7, with 9 nucleotides matching TRBD2. With V trimmed by 2 bases and J by 2 bases, 4 bases remained unmatched. Germline CDR1 is GTSNPN and CDR2 is SVGIG (reference sequence). The CDR3 runs 14 residues. CDR3 in DNA: TGTGCCTGGAGTTGGACTAGCGATGCCTACGAGCAGTACTTC. As protein: CAWSWTSDAYEQYF.

The rearrangement uses TRBV29-1 and TRBJ2-7; TRBD2 agrees at 12 bases. Germline lookup yields CDR1 SQVTM and CDR2 ANQGSEA. CDR3 length equals 14 residues. Germline trimming cut 4 bases from V and 2 bases from J; bases unmatched to any gene: 3. CDR3 DNA: TGCAGCGTTGGGACTAGCGGGAAGGCCTACGAGCAGTACTTC. This gives the protein CSVGTSGKAYEQYF.

The J gene is TRBJ1-6, the V gene TRBV6-1; 7 nucleotides agree with TRBD1. The CDR3 spans 14 residues. J was trimmed by 7 bases and V by 1 base; bases with no gene match: 1. CDR1 is MNHNS, CDR2 SASEGT, per germline. The CDR3 sequence: CASSEGQGNSPLHF. CDR3 in DNA: TGTGCCAGCAGTGAAGGACAGGGCAATTCACCCCTCCACTTT.

This rearrangement joins TRBV9 to TRBJ2-3; TRBD2 agrees at 9 bases. Trimming removed 5 bases from V and 0 bases from J; junction bases left unmatched: 4. The germline CDR1 and CDR2 sequences are SGDLS and YYNGEE. This CDR3 spans 15 amino acids. The CDR3 region is CASRKRGASTDTQYF. The DNA for the CDR3 is TGTGCCAGCAGAAAGCGGGGGGCTAGCACAGATACGCAGTATTTT.

The rearrangement links TRBV7-2 to TRBJ2-2; no clear D gene. The germline CDR1 and CDR2 sequences are SGHTA and FQGNSA. Trimming shortened V by 3 bases and J by 7 bases, and 6 bases separated the two germline ends. The CDR3 is made up of 12 amino acids. The CDR3 DNA is TGTGCCAGCAGCTTGAGGATCGGGGAGCTGTTTTTT. This gives the protein CASSLRIGELFF.

The V and J genes are TRBV2 and TRBJ2-7, with 10 bases aligning to TRBD1. CDR3 length: 13 residues. Germline lookup yields CDR1 SNHLY and CDR2 FYNNEI. After removal of 3 bases from V and 6 bases from J, the junction contained 2 bases not matched to a gene. The CDR3 here is CASSEGQGIEQYF. The CDR3 nucleotides are TGTGCCAGCAGTGAGGGACAGGGGATCGAGCAGTACTTC.